This TCR beta chain was documented in a study of graft-versus-host responses after intestinal transplantation (dated by TCRdb to about 2021). Regarding the complete study: Multivisceral, liver-intestinal, or isolated intestinal transplants were received by the recipients. Of the roughly 25 intestinal transplant recipients enrolled in the cohort, one of whom was a retransplant, 3 patients without pretransplant specimens were excluded. Every recipient was given anti-thymocyte globulin induction, then maintenance tacrolimus and steroids for around three years. Donor T cell macrochimerism was defined as a peak of at least 4% donor T cells among recipient peripheral blood mononuclear cells. Rather than going through the commercial service, samples from a few later patients were sequenced in-house on an Illumina MiSeq and processed with MiXCR. Alloreactive clones were identified by sequencing pre-transplant mixed lymphocyte reaction products and comparing them with unstimulated pre-transplant donor and recipient T cells. After intestinal transplantation, graft-versus-host and host-versus-graft alloreactive T cell clones were followed in the graft, circulation and bone marrow using bulk TCR-beta CDR3 sequencing.

The label giving this sample's time point can be read as: cells obtained before transplantation from donor or recipient. CD3+CD4+ and CD3+CD8+ populations were FACS-sorted from unstimulated pre-transplant donor and recipient cells taken from spleen or lymph nodes. There are 16 amino acids in the CDR3, from cysteine to phenylalanine inclusive. CDR3 DNA is the only sequence kept; it has 48 bases, read in frame from the first base. Taken from the germline V gene, the CDR1 and CDR2 loops are MGHRA and YSYEKL. The trim is 1 base for V and 6 bases for J, with a gap of 16 bases between the germline ends. Overall study results and their limits: Peak levels of circulating GvH clones were associated with declines in HvG clones early after transplant. GvH clones were detected in recipient bone marrow, and some of these GvH clones were observed earlier in ileal mucosa or blood, consistent with an intestinal mucosal origin. High GvH to HvG T cell clonal ratios were observed in the allografts of patients with donor T cell macrochimerism. Conclusions were limited by the relatively low number and heterogeneity of intestinal transplant patients.

The library relied on the immunoSEQ multiplex PCR assay. For most patients, genomic DNA was isolated with the Qiagen DNeasy Blood and Tissue Kit and shipped frozen to Adaptive Biotechnologies for TCR sequencing. For most patients, genomic DNA was subjected to high-throughput TCR-beta CDR3 sequencing by Adaptive Biotechnologies. In the original analysis: TCR sequencing data were retrieved from Adaptive's ImmunoSEQ software for some 19 patients, whereas three other patients were processed with MiXCR and VDJtools. To correct CD4 versus CD8 sorting errors, any sequence found in both subsets at a frequency ratio below 5:1 was removed. CDR3 nucleotide sequences shared by donor and recipient were removed because the origin of these sequences could not be assigned. To count as alloreactive, a clone needed at least 2-fold expansion over unstimulated cells and a minimum CFSE-low frequency of 0.002% (template counts) or 0.001% (read counts). A clone was considered mappable if detected in the sequenced pre-transplant spleen, lymph node, or MLR CFSE-low populations of the donor or recipient. Cumulative frequency of alloreactive clones was calculated as a percentage of all sequences weighted by copy number. Not all clones reach the TCRdb copy of this immuneACCESS table, which keeps in-frame sequences only. Checked studies attribute under half of the gap to unresolved V genes and leave the rest unexplained. V, J and clone size derive from that table, while D and trimming were established from the DNA sequence. Here the sample has more than 80,000 clones; roughly nine tenths occur a single time. Approximately 0.35% of the sample goes to the ten largest clones.

This clone was seen only once. It has no known antigen specificity. No much larger clone is present one base from it, and per-base qualities are unavailable. The sequencing used unstimulated CD4+ T cells sorted from spleen or lymph node cells, collected before intestinal transplant. The chain employs TRBV4-1 and TRBJ2-1; possibly the D gene is TRBD1, per 5 matching bases. The origin of this receptor is a human donor who received an intestinal transplant. At the DNA level, the sequence is TGCGCCAGCAGCCAAGTCGGGTCCGTAGGGGTCAATGAGCAGTTCTTC. It translates as CASSQVGSVGVNEQFF.